This T cell receptor beta chain came from a study of T cells in Graves' hyperthyroidism and ophthalmopathy. Study results and limitations: In simple terms, a model built on 13 V-J features told ophthalmopathy apart from stable hyperthyroidism.

About this clonotype itself: Antigen specificity is unknown. It may be a read error: a sequence one base away is much more abundant.

The V gene's germline CDR1 is DFQATT and CDR2 SNEGSKA (reference sequence). The CDR3 is 9 amino acids. V lost 5 bases and J lost 8, with 6 bases in between. Regions amplified from RNA transcripts were the TCR beta CDR3 regions. The primer set for the first-round RT-PCR of the TCR CDR3 was HTBI. Using its own MiXCR run on the multiplex PCR reads, TCRdb lists one record per CDR3 protein. In the table there are hundreds of thousands of distinct CDR3 sequences, less than 45% of which are singletons. Lactation, pregnancy, other autoimmune disease or uncontrolled infection led to exclusion of patients. The TCR comes from an adult man with Graves' disease, either hyperthyroidism or ophthalmopathy (not recorded which). Source material: peripheral blood or thyroid tissue (not recorded which). V is TRBV20-1 and J is TRBJ1-1; no reliable D call. This chain's CDR3 is CSAGPEAFF. Here the CDR3 DNA reads TGCAGTGCTGGTCCCGAAGCTTTCTTT.